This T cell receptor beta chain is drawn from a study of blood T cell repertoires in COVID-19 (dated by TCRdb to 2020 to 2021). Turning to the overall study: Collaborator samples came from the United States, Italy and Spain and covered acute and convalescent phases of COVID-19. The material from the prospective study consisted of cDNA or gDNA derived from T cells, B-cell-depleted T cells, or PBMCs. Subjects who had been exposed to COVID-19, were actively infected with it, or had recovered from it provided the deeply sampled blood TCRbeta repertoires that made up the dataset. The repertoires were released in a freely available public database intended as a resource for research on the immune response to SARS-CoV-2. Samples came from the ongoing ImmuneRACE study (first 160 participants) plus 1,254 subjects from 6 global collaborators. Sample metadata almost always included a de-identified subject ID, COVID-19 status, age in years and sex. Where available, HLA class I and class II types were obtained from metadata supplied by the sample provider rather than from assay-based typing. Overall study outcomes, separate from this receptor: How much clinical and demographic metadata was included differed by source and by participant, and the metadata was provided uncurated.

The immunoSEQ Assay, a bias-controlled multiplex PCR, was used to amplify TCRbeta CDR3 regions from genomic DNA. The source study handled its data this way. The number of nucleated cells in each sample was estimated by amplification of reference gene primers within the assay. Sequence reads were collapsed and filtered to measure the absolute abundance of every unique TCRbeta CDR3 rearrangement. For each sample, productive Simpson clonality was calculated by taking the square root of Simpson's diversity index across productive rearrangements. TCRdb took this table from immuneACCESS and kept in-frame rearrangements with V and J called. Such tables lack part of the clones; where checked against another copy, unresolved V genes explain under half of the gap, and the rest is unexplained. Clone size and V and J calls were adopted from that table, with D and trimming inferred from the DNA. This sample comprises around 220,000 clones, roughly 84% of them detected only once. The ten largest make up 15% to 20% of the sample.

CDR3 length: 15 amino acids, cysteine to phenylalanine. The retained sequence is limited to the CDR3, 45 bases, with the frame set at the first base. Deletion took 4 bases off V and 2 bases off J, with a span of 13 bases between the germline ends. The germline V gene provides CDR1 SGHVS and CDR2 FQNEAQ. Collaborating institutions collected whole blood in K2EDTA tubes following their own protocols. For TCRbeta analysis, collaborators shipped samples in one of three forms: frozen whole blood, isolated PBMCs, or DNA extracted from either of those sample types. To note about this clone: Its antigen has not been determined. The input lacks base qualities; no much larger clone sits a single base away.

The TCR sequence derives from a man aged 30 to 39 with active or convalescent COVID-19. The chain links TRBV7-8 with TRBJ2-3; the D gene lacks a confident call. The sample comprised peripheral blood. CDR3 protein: CASSSVGAVTDTQYF. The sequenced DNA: TGTGCCAGCAGCTCGGTCGGTGCGGTCACAGATACGCAGTATTTT.